One and the same sample provided the 18 T cell receptor beta chains below, sequenced in a study of blood T cell repertoires in COVID-19. Profiling relied on immunoSEQ multiplex PCR, and the TCRdb table lists in-frame clones only, not all of them. In the table there are roughly 100,000 clones, roughly 84% of which are singletons. Material: peripheral blood. These receptors originate from a human donor in a cohort sampled during active COVID-19.

The chain uses TRBV5-4 and TRBJ1-5, with D possibly TRBD1 on 5 matching bases. The ends were cut back, 0 bases at V and 6 bases at J, with 10 bases in the middle. Per germline, CDR1 SGHNT and CDR2 YYREEE (reference sequence). This CDR3 has 14 residues. Here the CDR3 DNA reads TGTGCCAGCAGCTTGGGGGGGGTGGGTCAGCCCCAGCATTTT. Its translation is CASSLGGVGQPQHF.

V usage is TRBV7-9 and J usage is TRBJ2-3, with 10 bases identical to TRBD1. J gave up 0 bases and V 5 bases, and 5 bases lay outside the gene matches. The germline V gene encodes CDR1 SEHNR and CDR2 FQNEAQ (reference sequence). The CDR3 runs to 16 residues. In DNA, the CDR3 is TGTGCCAGCAGCCCCGGGACAGGGGATAGCACAGATACGCAGTATTTT. As protein: CASSPGTGDSTDTQYF.

The rearrangement uses TRBV19 and TRBJ1-2; D gene uncertain. V was trimmed by 4 bases and J by 8 bases, leaving 29 bases between them. Per germline, CDR1 LNHDA and CDR2 SQIVND (reference sequence). The CDR3 totals 18 residues. CDR3 bases: TGTGCCAGTAGTACCGTGATAAAAATGGCCGCGTCGTTGAGGGGCTACACCTTC. Amino acids: CASSTVIKMAASLRGYTF. Looking up the rest from reference TRBV19 and TRBJ1-2 gives the full variable domain: DGGITQSPKYLFRKEGQNVTLSCEQNLNHDAMYWYRQDPGQGLRLIYYSQIVNDFQKGDIAEGYSVSREKKESFPLTVTSAQKNPTAFYLCASSTVIKMAASLRGYTFGSGTRLTVV.

The chain couples TRBV19 to TRBJ2-2; a possible D gene is TRBD2 (5 bases). With 7 bases removed from V and 9 bases from J, the gap between germline ends came to 21 bases. Germline V gene data show CDR1 as LNHDA and CDR2 as SQIVND (reference sequence). The CDR3 consists of 15 residues. Here the CDR3 DNA reads TGTGCCAGTATCGGGCTGGATGTCACTAGGCGGGAGCTGTTTTTT. This sequence encodes CASIGLDVTRRELFF.

The V gene is TRBV2, the J gene TRBJ2-5; D possibly corresponds to TRBD2 (5 bases). This CDR3 contains 15 residues. Trimming took 1 base from V and 2 from J, leaving 11 bases between them. CDR1 and CDR2 (germline): SNHLY, FYNNEI. The CDR3 DNA follows: TGTGCCAGCAGTGAAGGGTCCCGGGGTCAAGAGACCCAGTACTTC. Its translation: CASSEGSRGQETQYF.

The CDR3 sequence: CASSEWGTGVSEQYF. CDR3 sequence (DNA): TGTGCCAGCAGTGAATGGGGGACAGGTGTAAGCGAGCAGTACTTC. V is TRBV25-1 and J is TRBJ2-7; 8 bases map to TRBD1. This CDR3 contains 15 residues. The ends lost 1 base at V and 6 bases at J; junction bases unmatched: 8. Per germline, CDR1 MGHDK and CDR2 SYGVNS.

The chain is built from TRBV11-1 and TRBJ2-2, with TRBD1 matching over 8 bases. The V and J ends lost 8 bases and 4 bases, in that order; junction bases with no gene match: 6. The CDR3 has 14 amino acids. Germline V gene sequence: CDR1 SGHAT, CDR2 FQDESV (reference sequence). CDR3 DNA sequence: TGTGCCAGCGGGGGACAGGCCGGCACCGGGGAGCTGTTTTTT. Protein sequence: CASGGQAGTGELFF.

V gene TRBV2 combines with J gene TRBJ1-1, with 10 bases aligning to TRBD1. This CDR3 is built from 14 residues. V shed 6 bases, J shed 4 bases, and the junction held 5 bases outside the gene matches. The germline V gene has CDR1 SNHLY and CDR2 FYNNEI. DNA of the CDR3: TGTGCCAGCAGCCCGCGACAGGGGGCCACTGAAGCTTTCTTT. Its translation is CASSPRQGATEAFF. Drawing the rest from reference TRBV2 and TRBJ1-1, the complete variable domain is EPEVTQTPSHQVTQMGQEVILRCVPISNHLYFYWYRQILGQKVEFLVSFYNNEISEKSEIFDDQFSVERPDGSNFTLKIRSTKLEDSAMYFCASSPRQGATEAFFGQGTRLTVV.

This clone was picked up a small number of times. This chain connects TRBV16 to TRBJ2-7; no clear D. CDR1 is KGHSY, CDR2 FQNENV, per germline. This CDR3 region has 14 residues. V was clipped by 3 bases and J by 2 bases, with 11 bases between them. DNA of the CDR3: TGTGCCAGCAGCCATTTTCGAAGAGCCTACGAGCAGTACTTC. Its protein is CASSHFRRAYEQYF.

V and J are TRBV18 and TRBJ2-7; 9 nucleotides align to TRBD1. The CDR3 runs 17 residues. Germline CDR1 reads KGHSH; CDR2 reads LQKENI. With 5 bases clipped from V and 5 bases from J, the junction kept 16 bases outside the gene matches. The CDR3 sequence: CASSTLRDRVFPHEQYF. DNA for the CDR3: TGTGCCAGCTCAACACTTCGGGACAGGGTCTTTCCCCACGAGCAGTACTTC.

The CDR3 DNA sequence: TGCGCCAGCAGCCTCTCGGGACAGCCTTCCCAATGGGACGAGCAGTTCTTC. It codes for CASSLSGQPSQWDEQFF. This chain joins TRBV4-1 and TRBJ2-1, with 7 nucleotides matching TRBD1. The CDR3 length is 17 residues. The trim removed 4 bases at V and 10 bases at J, leaving 19 bases unmatched. Germline CDR1 is MGHRA and CDR2 is YSYEKL.

Details on this clone: At one of its ends the junction is not consistent with the germline gene, which may arise from a read error. The V call is TRBV7-9, the J call TRBJ2-3, with TRBD1 identical over 8 bases. The length of the CDR3 is 13 residues. Germline CDR1 is SEHNR and CDR2 is FQNEAQ (reference sequence). CDR3 residues: CITRTGSTDTQYF. DNA of the CDR3: TGCATAACCCGGACAGGGAGCACAGATACGCAGTATTTT.

CDR3 sequence (DNA): TGTGCCACCAGCAGAGATGGACACGGAAGCAAGGAAAAACTGTTTTTT. It specifies CATSRDGHGSKEKLFF. The chain uses TRBV15 and TRBJ1-4; a possible D gene is TRBD1 (5 bases). The V gene's germline CDR1 is LNHNV and CDR2 YYDKDF (reference sequence). The CDR3 is made up of 16 amino acids. Deletions cut 0 bases from V and 8 bases from J, with 16 bases between.

This chain uses TRBV18 with TRBJ1-1, with D perhaps TRBD1 (5 bases). Trimming removed 0 bases at V and 1 base at J, with 12 bases between. CDR1 KGHSH and CDR2 LQKENI come from the germline V gene. The CDR3 covers 16 residues. For the CDR3, the DNA is TGTGCCAGCTCACCACCAATGTGGGGGGAGAACACTGAAGCTTTCTTT. It codes for CASSPPMWGENTEAFF.

V usage is TRBV9 and J usage is TRBJ2-7; TRBD1 agrees at 7 bases. V was pared by 2 bases and J by 0 bases, with 2 bases of the junction left unmatched. The CDR3 spans 14 residues. The germline V gene has CDR1 SGDLS and CDR2 YYNGEE. Here the CDR3 DNA reads TGTGCCAGCAGCGTGGGACAGAGCTCCTACGAGCAGTACTTC. This codes for CASSVGQSSYEQYF.

This clone was seen more than once but under ten times. This chain connects TRBV5-4 to TRBJ1-3; no reliable D call. Germline CDR1 reads SGHNT; CDR2 reads YYREEE (reference sequence). V lost 0 bases and J lost 5, with 12 bases in between. The CDR3 is 15 amino acids. Written as DNA, the CDR3 is TGTGCCAGCAGCTTGGGTCAAGCACCCCGAAACACCATATATTTT. Translating it yields CASSLGQAPRNTIYF.

V usage is TRBV7-2 and J usage is TRBJ2-1; 7 bases are a match to TRBD2. Germline V gene lookup returns CDR1 SGHTA and CDR2 FQGNSA. The J segment lost 10 bases and the V segment lost 4 bases, leaving 10 bases of the junction unmatched. CDR3 length: 14 amino acids. CDR3 protein: CASSSWLAVSEQFF. Written as DNA, the CDR3 is TGTGCCAGCAGCTCCTGGCTAGCGGTCAGCGAGCAGTTCTTC.

V and J are TRBV4-2 and TRBJ2-7, with 8 bases lining up with TRBD1. The germline V gene encodes CDR1 LGHNA and CDR2 YNFKEQ. The V segment lost 1 base and the J segment 5 bases; nucleotides outside the gene matches: 10. The length of the CDR3 is 16 residues. The CDR3 here is CASSQGVGQGADEQYF. CDR3 sequence (DNA): TGTGCCAGCAGCCAAGGTGTAGGTCAGGGGGCCGACGAGCAGTACTTC.